These 9 T cell receptor beta chains were all obtained from the same sample, sequenced in a study of cytomegalovirus exposure and HLA in healthy donors. 60 Vbeta and 13 Jbeta primers were used in PCR. Produced via immunoSEQ multiplex PCR; TCRdb's table is partial and in-frame only. The sample yields 90,000 to 100,000 clones, 70% to 85% seen once. Sequencing used PBMCs. The receptors were gathered from a man over 45 in good health and CMV-seronegative.

This clone was picked up a small number of times. The chain carries TRBV7-2 and TRBJ1-3, with D unclear. V dropped 4 bases and J dropped 2 bases, with 6 bases sitting between them. The CDR3 contains 13 residues. CDR1 is SGHTA and CDR2 is FQGNSA in the germline V gene. This chain's CDR3 is CASSSTAGNTIYF. DNA for the CDR3: TGTGCCAGCAGCTCTACGGCTGGAAACACCATATATTTT.

The V call is TRBV6-1, the J call TRBJ1-2; no clear D gene. This CDR3 has 16 amino acids. Germline V lookup: CDR1 MNHNS, CDR2 SASEGT. Deletions cut 2 bases from V and 4 bases from J, with 17 bases between. The CDR3 nucleotides read TGTGCCAGCAGTGAATGGAGGACGGCCAACGTCTATGGCTACACCTTC. Protein sequence: CASSEWRTANVYGYTF.

The genes are TRBV5-1 and TRBJ1-4; D is possibly TRBD1 (5 bases). In germline, CDR1 is SGHRS, CDR2 YFSETQ. The CDR3 sequence is 13 residues long. Between the trimmed V and J ends, which lost 5 bases and 8 bases, there was a span of 13 bases. The CDR3 spells CASSSGSGEKLFF. For the CDR3, the DNA is TGCGCCAGCAGTTCAGGGTCAGGGGAAAAACTGTTTTTT.

V gene TRBV15 combines with J gene TRBJ2-7; D possibly corresponds to TRBD2 (6 bases). Germline V gene data show CDR1 as LNHNV and CDR2 as YYDKDF (reference sequence). The CDR3 covers 15 residues. V lost 3 bases and J 0 bases, leaving 12 bases between the germline ends. This CDR3 is CATSRGLPSSYEQYF. CDR3 nucleotides: TGTGCCACCAGCAGGGGACTTCCAAGCTCCTACGAGCAGTACTTC.

This clone turned up a few times. The junction departs from germline at one end; a sequencing error may be responsible. This sequence joins TRBV29-1 and TRBJ2-7; D is perhaps TRBD1 (6 bases). This CDR3 is 14 amino acids long. Germline CDR1 reads SQVTM; CDR2 reads ANQGSEA. CDR3 protein: CSVEIPGVGYGQYF. The DNA for the CDR3 is TGCAGCGTTGAAATTCCAGGGGTGGGATACGGGCAGTACTTC.

The gene calls are TRBV14 and TRBJ2-1; D not certain. There are 11 residues in the CDR3. V dropped 1 base and J dropped 9 bases, with 4 bases sitting between them. The V gene's germline CDR1 is SGHDN and CDR2 FVKESK. The CDR3 is CASSQAGEQFF. The CDR3 DNA sequence: TGTGCCAGCAGCCAAGCGGGTGAGCAGTTCTTC.

The chain combines TRBV28 with TRBJ1-2, with D maybe TRBD1 (5 bases). CDR1 and CDR2 from the germline V gene are MDHEN and SYDVKM. The V gene lost 7 bases and the J gene lost 6 bases, with 18 bases spanning the gap. The CDR3 spans 14 residues. CDR3 in amino acids: CASTSQGVLNGYTF. In nucleotides, the CDR3 is TGTGCCAGCACCTCCCAAGGGGTCTTGAATGGCTACACCTTC.

The chain links TRBV28 to TRBJ2-2; tentatively, D is TRBD2 (6 bases). Trimming removed 10 bases at V and 1 base at J, with 16 bases between. Germline values: CDR1 MDHEN, CDR2 SYDVKM. The CDR3 sequence is 15 residues long. Written as DNA, the CDR3 is TGTGCCACCAACGTTGGAGGGGAGAACACCGGGGAGCTGTTTTTT. Protein sequence: CATNVGGENTGELFF.

V usage is TRBV6-5 and J usage is TRBJ2-1; D perhaps matches TRBD1 (6 bases). In germline, CDR1 is MNHEY, CDR2 SVGAGI. The CDR3 covers 13 residues. V lost 4 bases to trimming and J lost 4 bases, with 8 bases between them. CDR3 sequence: CASSWTAYNEQFF. The CDR3 DNA reads as TGTGCCAGCAGTTGGACAGCTTACAATGAGCAGTTCTTC.